This TCR beta chain was sequenced for a study of T cell responses to AZD1222 COVID-19 vaccine. Some clones are missing from TCRdb's copy, which holds only in-frame ones; the method was immunoSEQ multiplex PCR. The sample has some 200,000 clones, 85% to 95% seen once; the top ten hold 0.95% to 1.1%. For this clone: What it recognizes is unknown. The same CDR3 can be traced to other DNA sequences in this sample.

Analysis merged second doses at about 4 or about 12 weeks. This CDR3 is 14 amino acids long. With 2 bases clipped from V and 3 bases from J, the junction kept 3 bases outside the gene matches. From germline, CDR1 is MNHEY and CDR2 SVGAGI. Findings of the study overall: Seropositive AZD1222 recipients at baseline numbered only five or six. Donors, mostly white British, included more females; clonal diversity was possibly underestimated. Following two doses of AZD1222, Spike-specific TCR breadth and depth rose.

The chain combines TRBV6-5 with TRBJ1-2, with 7 bases lining up with TRBD1. Material: peripheral blood, obtained 28 days after the second AZD1222 dose. The clonotype originates from an adult who received the AZD1222 COVID-19 vaccine. CDR3 protein: CASSYRGQDYGYTF. The CDR3 DNA follows: TGTGCCAGCAGTTACAGGGGGCAGGACTATGGCTACACCTTC.